This entry lists 7 T cell receptor beta chains sequenced from one sample in a study of human T cells and chemical hapten exposure. Time point specified: patch test 2, 6 weeks after DPC sensitization. As for treatment: therapeutic diphenylcyclopropenone sensitization with weekly scalp DPC. TCRdb independently ran MiXCR on the RACE reads; one entry per CDR3 protein. This sample has tens of thousands of distinct CDR3 sequences, with approximately 9.9% found just once. Here the sequenced sample was whole blood, taken in connection with sensitization to the hapten diphenylcyclopropenone (DPC). These receptors all come from a man between 40 and 49 years old with alopecia areata. Some clones in this sample may be carry-over from other donors' samples.

The V call is TRBV6-2 or TRBV6-3, the J call TRBJ1-1; D is unclear. With 2 bases removed from V and 8 bases from J, the gap between germline ends came to 6 bases. The CDR3 totals 11 residues. Germline CDR1 MNHEY, CDR2 SVGEGT. CDR3 protein: CASSYVEEAFF. For the CDR3, the DNA is TGTGCCAGCAGTTACGTGGAAGAAGCTTTCTTT.

This clonotype was counted a few times. CDR3 coding DNA: TGTGCCAGCAGCCCATACCGCGGGGAATACAATGAGCAGTTCTTC. Its translation is CASSPYRGEYNEQFF. The J gene is TRBJ2-1, the V gene TRBV7-6; D is perhaps TRBD2 (6 bases). V lost 5 bases to trimming and J lost 4 bases, with 15 bases between them. Looked up from germline, CDR1 is SGHVS and CDR2 is FNYEAQ. The CDR3 has 15 residues. The full variable domain, completed using reference TRBV7-6 and TRBJ2-1, is GAGVSQSPRYKVTKRGQDVALRCDPISGHVSLYWYRQALGQGPEFLTYFNYEAQQDKSGLPNDRFSAERPEGSISTLTIQRTEQRDSAMYRCASSPYRGEYNEQFFGPGTRLTVL.

The chain links TRBV25-1 to TRBJ2-1; 13 nucleotides match TRBD2. Trimming at V came to 2 bases and at J to 1 base, leaving 2 bases not matched to a gene. CDR1 is MGHDK and CDR2 is SYGVNS in the germline V gene. The CDR3 consists of 17 residues. CDR3 in DNA: TGTGCCAGCAGTGAAGGACTAGCGGGAGCGTCCTACAATGAGCAGTTCTTC. It is translated as CASSEGLAGASYNEQFF.

A few counts support this clonotype. This rearrangement joins TRBV7-2 to TRBJ2-3; 7 positions agree with TRBD2. The length of the CDR3 is 16 residues. Unmatched junction bases numbered 8, after V lost 5 bases and J lost 0 bases. Germline V gene lookup returns CDR1 SGHTA and CDR2 FQGNSA. As DNA, the CDR3 is TGTGCCAGCAGCGCTTGGGGGGGGGGTAGCACAGATACGCAGTATTTT. Amino acid sequence: CASSAWGGGSTDTQYF.

The sample holds a few counts of this clonotype. This sequence joins TRBV27 and TRBJ2-1; the D is unclear. Germline V gene sequence: CDR1 MNHEY, CDR2 SMNVEV (reference sequence). The germline V and J ends were trimmed by 2 bases and 1 base, with 18 bases remaining between them. This CDR3 is built from 18 residues. Here the CDR3 reads CASSLVSMVQISYNEQFF. The CDR3 nucleotides are TGTGCCAGCAGTTTAGTTAGTATGGTGCAAATTTCCTACAATGAGCAGTTCTTC.

The chain uses TRBV6-1 and TRBJ1-5, with 8 positions matching TRBD1. V lost 3 bases to trimming and J lost 7 bases; unmatched junction nucleotides: 8. CDR3 length: 15 residues. The germline V gene has CDR1 MNHNS and CDR2 SASEGT. CDR3 nucleotide sequence: TGTGCCAGCAGTGATCCGACAGGGGCGTCGCAGCCCCAGCATTTT. Translation: CASSDPTGASQPQHF.

This clonotype has a handful of counts. The chain links TRBV7-9 to TRBJ1-1; no reliable D call. The germline gives CDR1 SEHNR, CDR2 FQNEAQ (reference sequence). Between the trimmed V and J ends, which lost 1 base and 4 bases, there was a span of 19 bases. This CDR3 is 17 amino acids long. The CDR3 DNA reads as TGTGCCAGCAGCTTAGACTCATATAGTCTCAGAGGCACTGAAGCTTTCTTT. Translated: CASSLDSYSLRGTEAFF. Based on the CDR3 plus reference TRBV7-9 and TRBJ1-1, the full variable domain is DTGVSQNPRHKITKRGQNVTFRCDPISEHNRLYWYRQTLGQGPEFLTYFQNEAQLEKSRLLSDRFSAERPKGSFSTLEIQRTEQGDSAMYLCASSLDSYSLRGTEAFFGQGTRLTVV.